The 29 T cell receptor beta chains below all came from one sample that was sequenced in a study of technical replicates of blood from four donors. Measured with immunoSEQ multiplex PCR; TCRdb has only the in-frame clones, and not every one. The data show under 95,000 clones, around 94% seen once. What was sequenced was T cells isolated from PBMCs. These receptors all come from a human donor in good health.

This chain links TRBV6-6 with TRBJ1-2; 9 nucleotides agree with TRBD1. This CDR3 contains 15 residues. CDR1 is MNHNY and CDR2 is SVGAGI in the germline V gene (reference sequence). The V segment lost 6 bases and the J segment 5 bases; nucleotides outside the gene matches: 10. The CDR3 DNA follows: TGTGCCAGCAGCCCTCCCGGGACAGGGTATTATGGCTACACCTTC. Translation: CASSPPGTGYYGYTF.

The chain couples TRBV7-3 to TRBJ2-7; 7 nucleotides align to TRBD1. From germline, CDR1 is SGHTA and CDR2 FQGTGA. V lost 4 bases and J lost 4; bases outside the gene matches: 16. This CDR3 spans 17 amino acids. CDR3 amino acids: CASSWTGNTGGRYEQYF. DNA for the CDR3: TGTGCCAGCAGCTGGACAGGTAATACAGGTGGTAGGTACGAGCAGTACTTC.

V is TRBV28 and J is TRBJ2-2, with a weak D call TRBD1 (6 bases). The CDR3 length is 13 residues. Trimming removed 6 bases at V and 6 bases at J, with 11 bases between. Per germline, CDR1 MDHEN and CDR2 SYDVKM. The CDR3, as DNA: TGTGCCAGCAGGACAGGCCCAGCCGGGGAGCTGTTTTTT. This codes for CASRTGPAGELFF.

The chain employs TRBV29-1 and TRBJ2-2, with D possibly matching TRBD1 (6 bases). The CDR3 extends over 14 amino acids. Germline lookup yields CDR1 SQVTM and CDR2 ANQGSEA. Between the trimmed V and J ends, which lost 3 bases and 1 base, there was a span of 9 bases. The DNA for the CDR3 is TGCAGCGTTGATGCAGGGGTGAACACCGGGGAGCTGTTTTTT. It translates to CSVDAGVNTGELFF.

The DNA for the CDR3 is TGCAGCGTTTTGCCATGGGCTAGCGGGAGGAGAAGCACAGATACGCAGTATTTT. It yields the protein CSVLPWASGRRSTDTQYF. The chain has TRBV29-1 and TRBJ2-3; the match to TRBD2 covers 11 bases. Germline CDR1 and CDR2: SQVTM and ANQGSEA. This CDR3 is 18 amino acids long. V lost 5 bases, J lost 0 bases, and 13 bases stayed unmatched.

The DNA for the CDR3 is TGTGCCAGCAGTGACCCGGGACAGGGTATCAATGAGCAGTTCTTC. Translated: CASSDPGQGINEQFF. The rearrangement links TRBV6-1 to TRBJ2-1; 9 positions agree with TRBD1. The CDR3 is 15 amino acids. From germline, CDR1 is MNHNS and CDR2 SASEGT. The V gene end was trimmed by 3 bases and the J gene end by 6 bases; junction bases not matched to a gene: 6.

The chain joins TRBV10-1 to TRBJ2-1, with D hard to call. This CDR3 is built from 13 residues. Between the trimmed V and J ends, which lost 2 bases and 2 bases, there was a span of 4 bases. Germline-derived CDR1 and CDR2 are WNHNN and SYGVQD (reference sequence). DNA of the CDR3: TGCGCCAGCAGTGAGGTAACCTACAATGAGCAGTTCTTC. Its translation: CASSEVTYNEQFF.

The V call is TRBV7-7, the J call TRBJ2-2, with D possibly being TRBD1 (5 bases). The CDR3 runs 15 residues. V lost 4 bases to trimming and J lost 4 bases, with 13 bases between them. Germline lookup yields CDR1 SSHAT and CDR2 FNYEAQ (reference sequence). The CDR3 nucleotides read TGTGCCAGCAGCTCGACAGTTGGTCTCACCGGGGAGCTGTTTTTT. Its translation is CASSSTVGLTGELFF.

The chain joins TRBV7-9 to TRBJ2-3, with 7 bases matching TRBD1. Germline lookup yields CDR1 SEHNR and CDR2 FQNEAQ (reference sequence). The CDR3 covers 15 residues. With 5 bases clipped from V and 0 bases from J, the junction kept 5 bases outside the gene matches. Written as DNA, the CDR3 is TGTGCCAGCAGCAGCTGGGACAGAAGCACAGATACGCAGTATTTT. As protein: CASSSWDRSTDTQYF. Filled out from reference TRBV7-9 and TRBJ2-3, the complete variable domain reads DTGVSQNPRHKITKRGQNVTFRCDPISEHNRLYWYRQTLGQGPEFLTYFQNEAQLEKSRLLSDRFSAERPKGSFSTLEIQRTEQGDSAMYLCASSSWDRSTDTQYFGPGTRLTVL.

This chain uses TRBV4-1 with TRBJ2-7, with 7 bases identical to TRBD1. The CDR3 has 17 residues. V lost 0 bases and J lost 8; bases outside the gene matches: 16. CDR1 is MGHRA, CDR2 YSYEKL, per germline. The CDR3, as DNA: TGCGCCAGCAGCCAAGAGACTCTGGGGCAGGGGGTCAAGAAGCAGTACTTC. It codes for CASSQETLGQGVKKQYF.

The gene calls are TRBV10-3 and TRBJ2-7; 12 bases line up with TRBD1. Germline lookup yields CDR1 ENHRY and CDR2 SYGVKD. This CDR3 contains 20 residues. J was trimmed by 2 bases and V by 5 bases; bases with no gene match: 19. The CDR3 DNA reads TGTGCCATCAGTCCCGGGACAGGGGGCAAGGCCGTAGAGGAACCCTACGAGCAGTACTTC. It translates to CAISPGTGGKAVEEPYEQYF.

The rearrangement links TRBV2 to TRBJ1-5, with D hard to call. Germline loops: CDR1 SNHLY, CDR2 FYNNEI. The V end was cut by 4 bases, the J end by 5 bases, with 6 bases between. This CDR3 has 12 amino acids. In DNA, the CDR3 is TGTGCCAGCAGTGCGGGGTATCAGCCCCAGCATTTT. Protein: CASSAGYQPQHF. The whole variable domain, filled in from reference TRBV2 and TRBJ1-5, reads EPEVTQTPSHQVTQMGQEVILRCVPISNHLYFYWYRQILGQKVEFLVSFYNNEISEKSEIFDDQFSVERPDGSNFTLKIRSTKLEDSAMYFCASSAGYQPQHFGDGTRLSIL.

The rearrangement joins TRBV9 to TRBJ2-5; 10 positions match TRBD2. Germline V lookup: CDR1 SGDLS, CDR2 YYNGEE. Unmatched junction bases numbered 2, after V lost 6 bases and J lost 3 bases. There are 13 residues in the CDR3. CDR3 sequence (DNA): TGTGCCAGCAACAGCGGGGGGGAAGAGACCCAGTACTTC. Residues: CASNSGGEETQYF. Variable domain in full (rest from reference TRBV9 and TRBJ2-5): DSGVTQTPKHLITATGQRVTLRCSPRSGDLSVYWYQQSLDQGLQFLIQYYNGEERAKGNILERFSAQQFPDLHSELNLSSLELGDSALYFCASNSGGEETQYFGPGTRLLVL.

The V and J genes are TRBV10-2 and TRBJ2-2, with D possibly TRBD2 on 5 matching bases. Trimming pared 7 bases from V and 4 bases from J, leaving 10 bases between. This CDR3 has 13 amino acids. Germline CDR1 and CDR2: WSHSY and SAAADI. In DNA form, the CDR3 reads TGCGCCAGCACTACCGGGATCACCGGGGAGCTGTTTTTT. Translation: CASTTGITGELFF.

The genes are TRBV5-1 and TRBJ2-1, with 11 positions matching TRBD1. Germline V gene lookup returns CDR1 SGHRS and CDR2 YFSETQ. This CDR3 comprises 15 residues. The V segment lost 5 bases and the J segment 8 bases; nucleotides outside the gene matches: 9. CDR3 residues: CASRDRGLGSDEQFF. DNA for the CDR3: TGCGCCAGCAGGGACAGGGGGCTTGGGAGCGATGAGCAGTTCTTC. The full variable domain, its missing parts supplied by reference TRBV5-1 and TRBJ2-1, is KAGVTQTPRYLIKTRGQQVTLSCSPISGHRSVSWYQQTPGQGLQFLFEYFSETQRNKGNFPGRFSGRQFSNSRSEMNVSTLELGDSALYLCASRDRGLGSDEQFFGPGTRLTVL.

The chain links TRBV27 to TRBJ2-7, with TRBD2 identical over 12 bases. Germline-derived CDR1 and CDR2 are MNHEY and SMNVEV (reference sequence). Losses at the gene ends were 6 bases for V and 2 bases for J; bases not matched to a gene: 11. The CDR3 covers 17 residues. CDR3: CASRSFTLAGGTYEQYF. CDR3 bases: TGTGCCAGCAGGTCCTTTACCCTAGCGGGAGGGACCTACGAGCAGTACTTC.

The V gene is TRBV19, the J gene TRBJ1-2; 7 bases align to TRBD1. Germline V gene sequence: CDR1 LNHDA, CDR2 SQIVND (reference sequence). CDR3 length: 12 amino acids. V was clipped by 7 bases and J by 6 bases; unmatched bases: 5. As DNA, the CDR3 is TGTGCCAGTATTGACAGGGAAGATGGCTACACCTTC. It translates to CASIDREDGYTF. The full variable domain, its missing parts supplied by reference TRBV19 and TRBJ1-2, is DGGITQSPKYLFRKEGQNVTLSCEQNLNHDAMYWYRQDPGQGLRLIYYSQIVNDFQKGDIAEGYSVSREKKESFPLTVTSAQKNPTAFYLCASIDREDGYTFGSGTRLTVV.

V is TRBV12-5 and J is TRBJ1-5, with a weak D call TRBD1 (6 bases). This CDR3 contains 17 residues. V was shortened by 0 bases and J by 1 base, with 13 bases between the two germline ends. CDR1 LGHNT and CDR2 FRNRAP come from the germline V gene. CDR3 nucleotides: TGTGCTAGTGGTTTGGTAGTGGGGGCTAGGAGCAATCAGCCCCAGCATTTT. It encodes CASGLVVGARSNQPQHF.

The chain employs TRBV13 and TRBJ1-3; D uncertain. The CDR3 contains 14 residues. Trimming stripped 2 bases from V and 1 base from J, with 6 bases between. The germline V gene has CDR1 PRHDT and CDR2 FYEKMQ (reference sequence). Written as DNA, the CDR3 is TGTGCCAGCAGCTTATCGGGATCTGGAAACACCATATATTTT. Protein sequence: CASSLSGSGNTIYF.

The chain is built from TRBV5-1 and TRBJ2-6; 10 bases are a match to TRBD2. V lost 0 bases to trimming and J lost 0 bases; unmatched junction nucleotides: 6. CDR1 and CDR2 from the germline V gene are SGHRS and YFSETQ. This CDR3 comprises 19 residues. CDR3 region: CASSLAVLAGSSGANVLTF. CDR3 DNA: TGCGCCAGCAGCTTGGCGGTACTAGCGGGGAGCTCTGGGGCCAACGTCCTGACTTTC.

This chain connects TRBV6-6 to TRBJ2-1; 8 bases fit TRBD2. There are 16 residues in the CDR3. Unmatched junction bases numbered 4, after V lost 0 bases and J lost 3 bases. Germline CDR1 MNHNY, CDR2 SVGAGI (reference sequence). The CDR3 loop is CASSYSSLAGYNEQFF. The DNA for the CDR3 is TGTGCCAGCAGTTACTCTAGCCTAGCGGGCTACAATGAGCAGTTCTTC.

J is TRBJ2-5 and V is TRBV7-9; 10 bases are a match to TRBD2. Germline CDR1 is SEHNR and CDR2 is FQNEAQ (reference sequence). This CDR3 contains 14 residues. V was pared by 7 bases and J by 4 bases, with 6 bases of the junction left unmatched. This chain's CDR3 is CASTLSGGAETQYF. CDR3 sequence (DNA): TGTGCCAGCACCCTAAGCGGGGGGGCAGAGACCCAGTACTTC.

The chain has TRBV28 and TRBJ2-1; 9 bases align to TRBD1. Germline V lookup: CDR1 MDHEN, CDR2 SYDVKM. The junction had 8 bases not matched to a gene; V was cut back by 4 bases and J by 7 bases. The CDR3 runs 15 residues. The CDR3 region is CASSSQTGGKNEQFF. The CDR3 DNA reads TGTGCCAGCAGTTCCCAAACAGGGGGCAAAAATGAGCAGTTCTTC.

This clone was seen a handful of times. This chain's CDR3 is CASSFRTRGSVGGELFF. The CDR3 nucleotides are TGTGCCAGCAGTTTCCGAACCCGGGGGTCGGTGGGTGGGGAGCTGTTTTTT. The rearrangement joins TRBV28 to TRBJ2-2; D might be TRBD2 (6 bases). V was cut by 3 bases and J by 8 bases, with 22 bases left in between. The germline V gene encodes CDR1 MDHEN and CDR2 SYDVKM. The CDR3 loop spans 17 amino acids. The complete variable domain, with remaining parts taken from reference TRBV28 and TRBJ2-2, reads DVKVTQSSRYLVKRTGEKVFLECVQDMDHENMFWYRQDPGLGLRLIYFSYDVKMKEKGDIPEGYSVSREKKERFSLILESASTNQTSMYLCASSFRTRGSVGGELFFGEGSRLTVL.

This chain uses TRBV25-1 with TRBJ2-2; 7 positions agree with TRBD1. Losses at the gene ends were 4 bases for V and 1 base for J; bases not matched to a gene: 3. The germline V gene encodes CDR1 MGHDK and CDR2 SYGVNS. The CDR3 totals 15 residues. CDR3 DNA: TGTGCCAGCAGTGTCCGGGACAGGAACACCGGGGAGCTGTTTTTT. It yields the protein CASSVRDRNTGELFF.

The V and J genes are TRBV7-2 and TRBJ2-1; 9 nucleotides match TRBD1. V dropped 2 bases and J dropped 8; count of bases not matched to a gene: 10. Germline CDR1 and CDR2: SGHTA and FQGNSA. This CDR3 is built from 16 residues. The CDR3 sequence is CASSLLGTGLGDEQFF. CDR3 coding DNA: TGTGCCAGCAGCTTACTCGGGACAGGGCTGGGGGATGAGCAGTTCTTC. Looking up the rest from reference TRBV7-2 and TRBJ2-1 gives the full variable domain: GAGVSQSPSNKVTEKGKDVELRCDPISGHTALYWYRQSLGQGLEFLIYFQGNSAPDKSGLPSDRFSAERTGGSVSTLTIQRTQQEDSAVYLCASSLLGTGLGDEQFFGPGTRLTVL.

V and J are TRBV7-6 and TRBJ2-3, with a weak D call TRBD2 (8 bases). V lost 1 base, J lost 4 bases, and 12 bases lay in between. The CDR3 spans 15 residues. CDR1 and CDR2 from the germline V gene are SGHVS and FNYEAQ. The CDR3 bases are TGTGCCAGCAGCTTAGTTAGCGGGACAGCAGATACGCAGTATTTT. Translated, it gives CASSLVSGTADTQYF.

Here the CDR3 DNA reads TGTGCCAGCAGCTTAGAAATTGGGCGCATCAGCTCCTACGAGCAGTACTTC. It codes for CASSLEIGRISSYEQYF. The chain carries TRBV7-2 and TRBJ2-7; D is unclear. Trimming took 1 base from V and 0 from J, leaving 16 bases between them. CDR1 and CDR2 (germline): SGHTA, FQGNSA. This CDR3 spans 17 amino acids.

In nucleotides, the CDR3 is TGTGCCAGCAGCCCCCAGTCAGAGACCCAGTACTTC. It specifies CASSPQSETQYF. The chain recombines TRBV7-9 with TRBJ2-5; D gene unclear. V lost 5 bases, J lost 4 bases, and 8 bases lay in between. From germline, CDR1 is SEHNR and CDR2 FQNEAQ (reference sequence). The CDR3 runs 12 residues.